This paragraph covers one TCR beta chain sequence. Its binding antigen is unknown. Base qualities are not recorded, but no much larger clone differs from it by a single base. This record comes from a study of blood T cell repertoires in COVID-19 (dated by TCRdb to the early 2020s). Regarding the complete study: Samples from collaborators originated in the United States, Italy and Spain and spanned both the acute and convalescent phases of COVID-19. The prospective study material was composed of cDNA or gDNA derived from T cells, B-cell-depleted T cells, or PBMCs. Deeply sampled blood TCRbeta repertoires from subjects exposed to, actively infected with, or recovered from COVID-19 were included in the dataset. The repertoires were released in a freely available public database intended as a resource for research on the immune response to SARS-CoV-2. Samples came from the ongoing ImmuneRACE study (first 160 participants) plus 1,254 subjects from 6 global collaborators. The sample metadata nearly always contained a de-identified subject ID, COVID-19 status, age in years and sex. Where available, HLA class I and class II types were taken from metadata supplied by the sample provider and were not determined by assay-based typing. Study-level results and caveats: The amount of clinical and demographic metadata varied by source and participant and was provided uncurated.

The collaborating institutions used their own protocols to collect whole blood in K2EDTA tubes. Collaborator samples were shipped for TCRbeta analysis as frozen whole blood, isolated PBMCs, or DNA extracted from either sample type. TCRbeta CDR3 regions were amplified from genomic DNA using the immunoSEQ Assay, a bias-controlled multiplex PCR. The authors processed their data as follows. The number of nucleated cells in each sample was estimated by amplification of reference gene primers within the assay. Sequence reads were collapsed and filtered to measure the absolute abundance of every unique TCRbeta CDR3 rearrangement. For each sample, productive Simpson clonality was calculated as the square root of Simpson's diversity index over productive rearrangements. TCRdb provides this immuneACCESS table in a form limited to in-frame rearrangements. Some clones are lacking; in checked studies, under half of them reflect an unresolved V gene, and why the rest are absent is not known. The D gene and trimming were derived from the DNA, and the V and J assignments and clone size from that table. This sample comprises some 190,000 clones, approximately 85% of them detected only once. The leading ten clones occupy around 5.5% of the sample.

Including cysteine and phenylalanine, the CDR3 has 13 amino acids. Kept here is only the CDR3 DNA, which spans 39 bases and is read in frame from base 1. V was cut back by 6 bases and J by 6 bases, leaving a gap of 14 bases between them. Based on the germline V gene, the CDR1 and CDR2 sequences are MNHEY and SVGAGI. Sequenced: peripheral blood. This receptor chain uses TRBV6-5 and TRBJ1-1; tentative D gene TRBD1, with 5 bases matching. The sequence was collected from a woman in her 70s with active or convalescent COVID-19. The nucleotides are TGTGCCAGCAGAAACTGGGGGGACGCTGAAGCTTTCTTT. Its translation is CASRNWGDAEAFF.